This T cell receptor (beta chain) was captured by sequencing in a study of beta chain features in type 1 diabetes. Whole-study results and caveats: Possible PCR preference for shorter templates applied equally to patients and controls.

Via CD45RO/CCR7/CD25/CD127/CD95/CD27, cells of the CD4+ naive, central memory, regulatory and stem cell-like memory subsets were sorted. Every isolated RNA sample was fully reverse transcribed, so sequencing captured expressed TCRB transcripts. Assay used: immunoSEQ multiplex PCR; TCRdb lists only in-frame clones, some missing. The sample yields 400,000 to 450,000 clones, approximately 13% seen once. Remarks on this clone: What it recognizes is unknown.

The CDR3 length is 13 residues. The germline CDR1 and CDR2 sequences are SQVTM and ANQGSEA. Unmatched junction bases numbered 10, after V lost 6 bases and J lost 5 bases. The receptor comes from a man in his thirties or forties in good health. This chain uses TRBV29-1 with TRBJ2-7, with TRBD1 identical over 7 bases. The sequenced sample consisted of naive CD4+ T cells from blood. The CDR3 protein is CSVSGTAIHEQYF. The CDR3, as DNA: TGCAGCGTATCCGGGACAGCTATCCACGAGCAGTACTTC.